These 10 T cell receptor beta chains share one sample of origin, sequenced in a study of blood T cell repertoires in COVID-19. The data were produced by immunoSEQ multiplex PCR, yet TCRdb's version contains in-frame clones alone and is incomplete. The sample yields about 250,000 clones, approximately 90% seen once. Sequencing input: PBMCs or T cells enriched from blood (not recorded which). All receptors come from a woman aged 18-29 years who had recovered from COVID-19.

The V and J genes are TRBV27 and TRBJ2-2; TRBD2 aligns across 9 bases. The CDR3 sequence is 18 residues long. The ends lost 6 bases at V and 0 bases at J; junction bases unmatched: 11. The germline gives CDR1 MNHEY, CDR2 SMNVEV (reference sequence). As DNA, the CDR3 is TGTGCCAGCAGAACAATAGCGGGGGCGATAGCGAACACCGGGGAGCTGTTTTTT. It specifies CASRTIAGAIANTGELFF.

The V gene is TRBV7-9, the J gene TRBJ1-5, with a possible D match to TRBD1 (5 bases). The CDR3 loop spans 16 amino acids. Trimming cost V 1 base and J 4 bases, with 14 bases left between them. Germline assignment: CDR1 SEHNR and CDR2 FQNEAQ (reference sequence). The CDR3 region is CASSLVAGSENQPQHF. CDR3 sequence (DNA): TGTGCCAGCAGCTTAGTTGCAGGGTCGGAAAATCAGCCCCAGCATTTT.

CDR3 DNA: TGTGCCAGCATGCAGGGTCTCGGTCAGCCCCAGCATTTT. Amino acid sequence: CASMQGLGQPQHF. The V and J genes are TRBV2 and TRBJ1-5, with D tentatively TRBD1 (5 bases). CDR3 length equals 13 residues. CDR1 SNHLY and CDR2 FYNNEI come from the germline V gene. V lost 7 bases, J lost 6 bases, and 13 bases lay in between.

V is TRBV9 and J is TRBJ2-7, with D tentatively TRBD2 (6 bases). Germline V gene sequence: CDR1 SGDLS, CDR2 YYNGEE. V was trimmed by 0 bases and J by 9 bases, leaving 16 bases between them. This CDR3 has 14 residues. The CDR3 region is CASSVASPEGRQYF. The DNA of the CDR3 is TGTGCCAGCAGCGTAGCTTCACCGGAGGGAAGGCAGTACTTC.

V gene TRBV21-1 combines with J gene TRBJ2-5; the DNA was not used to check the table's D call, TRBD1. TRBV21-1 is a recognized pseudogene. CDR3 size: 17 residues. DNA of the CDR3: TGTGCCAGCAGCTCCCGCCCTTTAGTAGGGGGAACCGAGACCCAGTACTTC. Translation gives CASSSRPLVGGTETQYF.

The chain carries TRBV19 and TRBJ1-5; D ambiguous. Germline V gene data show CDR1 as LNHDA and CDR2 as SQIVND (reference sequence). The CDR3 consists of 15 residues. V dropped 3 bases and J dropped 0 bases, with 9 bases sitting between them. In DNA, the CDR3 is TGTGCCAGTAGTATCAGGTCGAATAGCAATCAGCCCCAGCATTTT. This gives the protein CASSIRSNSNQPQHF.

The chain employs TRBV11-2 and TRBJ1-3, with 8 bases lining up with TRBD1. V shed 5 bases and J 2 bases; nucleotides not matched to a gene: 5. The CDR3 consists of 15 residues. Germline CDR1 reads SGHAT; CDR2 reads FQNNGV. CDR3 loop: CASSIQGAPGNTIYF. The CDR3 nucleotides read TGTGCCAGCAGCATCCAGGGGGCGCCTGGAAACACCATATATTTT.

The chain has TRBV7-8 and TRBJ1-1; 9 bases fit TRBD1. The CDR3 is made up of 15 amino acids. With 5 bases clipped from V and 1 base from J, the junction kept 5 bases outside the gene matches. Germline-derived CDR1 and CDR2 are SGHVS and FQNEAQ. In DNA form, the CDR3 reads TGTGCCAGCAGCGGACAGGGGCTAGGGAACACTGAAGCTTTCTTT. Translating gives CASSGQGLGNTEAFF.

The chain joins TRBV28 to TRBJ1-5, with a tentative D call TRBD1 (6 bases). V lost 5 bases and J 2 bases, leaving 13 bases between the germline ends. Germline assignment: CDR1 MDHEN and CDR2 SYDVKM. The CDR3 loop spans 15 amino acids. Written as DNA, the CDR3 is TGTGCCAGCAGTGTAACACAGGGAGGCAATCAGCCCCAGCATTTT. Amino acids: CASSVTQGGNQPQHF.

V is TRBV7-9 and J is TRBJ1-1, with TRBD1 matching 10 bases. Losses at the gene ends were 4 bases for V and 4 bases for J; bases not matched to a gene: 3. From germline, CDR1 is SEHNR and CDR2 FQNEAQ (reference sequence). The CDR3 sequence is 14 residues long. DNA of the CDR3: TGTGCCAGCAGCTCGACAGGGGGCCCCACTGAAGCTTTCTTT. It translates to CASSSTGGPTEAFF.